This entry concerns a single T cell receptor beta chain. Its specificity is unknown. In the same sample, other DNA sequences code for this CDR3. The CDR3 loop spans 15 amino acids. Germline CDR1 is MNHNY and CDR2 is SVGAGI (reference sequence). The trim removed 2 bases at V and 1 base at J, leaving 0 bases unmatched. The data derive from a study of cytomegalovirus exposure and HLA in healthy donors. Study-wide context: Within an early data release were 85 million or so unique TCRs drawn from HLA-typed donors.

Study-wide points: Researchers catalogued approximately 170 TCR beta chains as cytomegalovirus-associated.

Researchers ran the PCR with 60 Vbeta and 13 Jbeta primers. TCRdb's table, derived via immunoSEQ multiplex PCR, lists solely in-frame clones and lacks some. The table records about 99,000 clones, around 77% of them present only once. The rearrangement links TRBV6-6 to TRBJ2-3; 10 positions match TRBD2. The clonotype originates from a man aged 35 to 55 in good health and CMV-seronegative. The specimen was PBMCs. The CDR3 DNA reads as TGTGCCAGCAGTTACGGGACTAGCGGCACAGATACGCAGTATTTT. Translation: CASSYGTSGTDTQYF.